These T cell receptor beta chains were read from a single sample in a study of blood T cell repertoires in COVID-19. Assay used: immunoSEQ multiplex PCR; TCRdb lists only in-frame clones, some missing. This sample yields 250,000 to 300,000 clones, of which 91% are seen a single time; more than 1% belongs to the top ten. The sequencing sample was made of PBMCs or T cells enriched from blood (not recorded which). The receptors originated from a human donor in a cohort exposed to, infected with or recovered from COVID-19 (not recorded which). The donor label of this sample is uncertain. CDR3s include the opening cysteine and the closing phenylalanine or tryptophan. Fields, in order: V gene, clone size, J gene, D gene, CDR3 DNA, CDR3 protein. The D gene is left open where the match is weak. Not every row has a clone size; where given, it reads once, few, many or a size class.

V gene: TRBV27; clone size: .; J gene: TRBJ1-1; D gene: TRBD1; CDR3 DNA: TGTGCCAGCAGTCAGGACAGGGGGACTTTGGGGAACACTGAAGCTTTCTTT; CDR3 protein: CASSQDRGTLGNTEAFF
V gene: TRBV7-9; clone size: .; J gene: TRBJ2-7; D gene: .; CDR3 DNA: TGTGCCAGCAGCTTAGCGCGACACCCCTACGAGCAGTACTTC; CDR3 protein: CASSLARHPYEQYF
V gene: TRBV19; clone size: .; J gene: TRBJ1-5; D gene: TRBD1; CDR3 DNA: TGTGCCGGGGGGGACAGGGCGATCGGTCAGCCCCAGCATTTT; CDR3 protein: CAGGDRAIGQPQHF
V gene: TRBV29-1; clone size: .; J gene: TRBJ2-5; D gene: TRBD2; CDR3 DNA: TGCAGCGGTGAAAGGACTAGTTGGGAAGAGACCCAGTACTTC; CDR3 protein: CSGERTSWEETQYF
V gene: TRBV6-7; clone size: .; J gene: TRBJ2-7; D gene: .; CDR3 DNA: TGTGCCAGCAGTTACTCGACGGTGGAGGGAAGGGACTCCTACGAGCAGTACTTC; CDR3 protein: CASSYSTVEGRDSYEQYF
V gene: TRBV7-9; clone size: once; J gene: TRBJ1-4; D gene: .; CDR3 DNA: TGTGCCAGCAGCGACGGGTTAAGAGGCGGTGAAAAACTGTTTTTT; CDR3 protein: CASSDGLRGGEKLFF
V gene: TRBV19; clone size: .; J gene: TRBJ2-4; D gene: .; CDR3 DNA: TGTGCCAGTAGTATGAGGGTGGTAGCCAAAAACATTCAGTACTTC; CDR3 protein: CASSMRVVAKNIQYF
V gene: TRBV30; clone size: .; J gene: TRBJ1-6; D gene: TRBD1; CDR3 DNA: TGTGCCTGGAATTCGATGGGGACAGACGGTTCACCCCTCCACTTT; CDR3 protein: CAWNSMGTDGSPLHF
V gene: TRBV3-1/TRBV3-2; clone size: few; J gene: TRBJ2-3; D gene: TRBD2; CDR3 DNA: TGTGCCAGCAGCCAAGCTGGGGGGGGGAATCCTAGCACAGATACGCAGTATTTT; CDR3 protein: CASSQAGGGNPSTDTQYF
V gene: TRBV14; clone size: once; J gene: TRBJ1-2; D gene: TRBD1; CDR3 DNA: TGTGCCAGCAGCCCCGGGACAGGATCCTATGGCTACACCTTC; CDR3 protein: CASSPGTGSYGYTF